A selection of T cell receptor beta chains follows, all from one sample in a study of T cells after yellow fever vaccination. TCRdb independently ran MiXCR on the 5' RACE reads; one entry per CDR3 protein. The data show around 310,000 distinct CDR3 sequences, 3.5% to 5% seen once. The sample consisted of PBMCs, taken 15 days after the yellow fever booster vaccination. The source of these receptors is a man aged 18-30 years who received the YFV17D yellow fever vaccine. The CDR3 runs from the conserved cysteine through the conserved F or W. D genes are given only for firm matches. Size is stated for part of the rows, as once, few or many counts, or as a class when the clone is expanded.

.	TRBJ2-1	.	TRBV20-1	CSARDGTGNEQFF	TGCAGTGCTAGAGATGGTACGGGCAATGAGCAGTTCTTC
.	TRBJ2-1	TRBD2	TRBV4-3	CASSQDQREYNEQFF	TGCGCCAGCAGCCAAGACCAGCGGGAATACAATGAGCAGTTCTTC
.	TRBJ1-5	TRBD1	TRBV5-6	CASSGQTGDNQPQHF	TGTGCCAGCAGCGGACAGACAGGGGACAATCAGCCCCAGCATTTT
many	TRBJ2-3	.	TRBV5-5	CASSPRDGSSTDTQYF	TGTGCCAGCAGCCCCAGGGACGGATCTAGCACAGATACGCAGTATTTT
.	TRBJ2-3	TRBD2	TRBV9	CASSVRSSGGSDTQFF	TGTGCCAGCAGCGTACGGTCTAGCGGGGGGAGTGATACGCAGTTTTTT
few	TRBJ2-1	TRBD1	TRBV18	CASQGQSNSYNEQFF	TGTGCCAGCCAGGGACAGTCGAACTCCTACAATGAGCAGTTCTTC
few	TRBJ2-5	.	TRBV20-1	CSASPPGWGETQYF	TGCAGTGCTAGTCCGCCAGGTTGGGGAGAGACCCAGTACTTC
many	TRBJ2-1	TRBD1	TRBV20-1	CSALQTGAYNEQFF	TGCAGTGCGCTACAGACAGGGGCCTACAATGAGCAGTTCTTC
few	TRBJ2-7	.	TRBV29-1	CSPSRRTSYEQYF	TGCAGCCCCTCGCGAAGGACCTCCTACGAGCAGTACTTC
.	TRBJ1-1	.	TRBV12-2	CASRNAGIGSMAFF	TGTGCAAGTCGCAATGCGGGAATTGGGTCGATGGCTTTCTTT
.	TRBJ2-1	TRBD2	TRBV5-4	CASSPWVSGGNEQFF	TGTGCCAGCAGCCCGTGGGTTAGCGGGGGGAATGAGCAGTTCTTC
few	TRBJ1-2	TRBD1	TRBV29-1	CSVEVGQGAGGYTF	TGCAGCGTTGAAGTAGGACAGGGGGCAGGCGGCTACACCTTC
many	TRBJ2-3	.	TRBV12-3/TRBV12-4	CASSSTIVTDTQYF	TGTGCCAGCAGTTCGACTATCGTCACAGATACGCAGTATTTT
many	TRBJ2-5	.	TRBV5-1	CASSFWRNQETQYF	TGCGCCAGCAGCTTTTGGCGGAACCAAGAGACCCAGTACTTC
few	TRBJ1-6	TRBD1	TRBV3-1	CASSPRQGQSPLHF	TGTGCCAGCAGTCCCCGACAGGGGCAATCACCCCTCCACTTT
.	TRBJ1-2	.	TRBV27	CASSPRGSYGYTF	TGTGCCAGCAGCCCCAGGGGATCCTATGGCTACACCTTC
few	TRBJ2-6	.	TRBV12-3/TRBV12-4	CASSSLRSRANVLTF	TGTGCCAGCAGTTCCCTCAGGAGTCGCGCCAACGTCCTGACTTTC
.	TRBJ2-3	TRBD1	TRBV5-6	CASSVIEQGPQYF	TGTGCCAGCAGCGTCATCGAACAGGGGCCGCAGTATTTT
many	TRBJ1-1	.	TRBV29-1	CSVATSIWLGNTEAFF	TGCAGCGTTGCAACTTCCATTTGGTTGGGGAACACTGAAGCTTTCTTT
many	TRBJ1-2	.	TRBV12-3/TRBV12-4	CASSPGMFAYGYTF	TGTGCCAGCAGTCCTGGAATGTTCGCCTATGGCTACACCTTC
.	TRBJ1-1	.	TRBV11-2	CASSLERQLEAFF	TGTGCCAGCAGCTTAGAGCGTCAGCTCGAAGCTTTCTTT
many	TRBJ2-3	TRBD2	TRBV20-1	CSARGVAGGDYTQYF	TGCAGTGCTAGAGGGGTGGCGGGGGGCGATTATACGCAGTATTTT
.	TRBJ2-7	.	TRBV27	CASSPRGGLSSYEQYF	TGTGCCAGCAGTCCCCGAGGAGGTCTAAGCTCCTACGAGCAGTACTTC
many	TRBJ2-3	.	TRBV5-1	CASSSQGEGKDTQYF	TGCGCCAGCAGTTCACAGGGAGAAGGGAAAGATACGCAGTATTTT
many	TRBJ1-2	TRBD1	TRBV20-1	CSARDGDRGRSGYTF	TGCAGTGCTAGAGACGGGGACAGGGGAAGGTCTGGCTACACCTTC
few	TRBJ1-5	TRBD1	TRBV25-1	CASSETGEVKPQHF	TGTGCCAGCAGTGAAACAGGGGAGGTGAAGCCCCAGCATTTT